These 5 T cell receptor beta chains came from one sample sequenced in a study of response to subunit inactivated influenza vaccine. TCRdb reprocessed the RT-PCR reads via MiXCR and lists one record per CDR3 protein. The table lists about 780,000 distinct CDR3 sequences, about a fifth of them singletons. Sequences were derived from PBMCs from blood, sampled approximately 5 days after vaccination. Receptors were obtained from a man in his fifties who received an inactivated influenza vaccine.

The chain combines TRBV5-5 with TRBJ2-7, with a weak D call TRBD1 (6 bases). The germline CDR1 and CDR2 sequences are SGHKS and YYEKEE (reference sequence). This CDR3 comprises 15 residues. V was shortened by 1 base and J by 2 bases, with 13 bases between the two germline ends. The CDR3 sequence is CASSLYGQPTYEQYF. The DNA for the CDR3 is TGTGCCAGCAGCTTGTACGGACAGCCGACCTACGAGCAGTACTTC.

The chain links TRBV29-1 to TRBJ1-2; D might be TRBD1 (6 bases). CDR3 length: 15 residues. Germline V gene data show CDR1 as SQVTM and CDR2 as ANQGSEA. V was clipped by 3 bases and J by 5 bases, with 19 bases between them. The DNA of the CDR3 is TGCAGCGTTGAGGGTGGCCGCAGGGGTCGGTATGGCTACACCTTC. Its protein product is CSVEGGRRGRYGYTF.

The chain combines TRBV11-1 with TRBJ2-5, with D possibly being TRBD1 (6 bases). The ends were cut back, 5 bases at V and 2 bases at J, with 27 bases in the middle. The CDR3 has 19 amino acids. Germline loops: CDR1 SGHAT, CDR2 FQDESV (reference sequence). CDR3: CASSPDPWTAGYGQETQYF. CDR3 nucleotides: TGTGCCAGCAGCCCAGACCCCTGGACAGCTGGATATGGGCAAGAGACCCAGTACTTC. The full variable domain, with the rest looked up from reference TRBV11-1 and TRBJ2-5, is EAEVAQSPRYKITEKSQAVAFWCDPISGHATLYWYRQILGQGPELLVQFQDESVVDDSQLPKDRFSAERLKGVDSTLKIQPAELGDSAMYLCASSPDPWTAGYGQETQYFGPGTRLLVL.

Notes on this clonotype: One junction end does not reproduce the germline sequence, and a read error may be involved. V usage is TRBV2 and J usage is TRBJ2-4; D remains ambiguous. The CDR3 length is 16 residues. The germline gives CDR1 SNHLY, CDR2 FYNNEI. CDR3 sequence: CVSSEANYLAKNIQYF. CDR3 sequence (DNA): TGTGTCAGCAGTGAAGCCAACTACCTAGCCAAAAACATTCAGTACTTC.

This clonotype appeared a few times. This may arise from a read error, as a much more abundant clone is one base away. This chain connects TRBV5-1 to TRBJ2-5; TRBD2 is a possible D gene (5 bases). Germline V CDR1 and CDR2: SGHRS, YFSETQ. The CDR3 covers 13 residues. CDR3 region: CASSYGNRETQHF. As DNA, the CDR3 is TGCGCCAGCAGCTATGGGAATAGGGAGACCCAGCACTTC.